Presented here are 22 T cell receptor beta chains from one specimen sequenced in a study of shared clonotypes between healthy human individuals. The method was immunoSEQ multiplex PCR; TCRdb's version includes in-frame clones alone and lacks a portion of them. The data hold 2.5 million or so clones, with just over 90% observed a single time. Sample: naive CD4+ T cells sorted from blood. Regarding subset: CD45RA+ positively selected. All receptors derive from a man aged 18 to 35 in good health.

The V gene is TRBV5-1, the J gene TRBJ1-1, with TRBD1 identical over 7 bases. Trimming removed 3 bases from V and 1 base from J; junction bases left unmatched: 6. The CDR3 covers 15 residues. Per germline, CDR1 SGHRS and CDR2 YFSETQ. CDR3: CASSSYDRANTEAFF. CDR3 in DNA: TGCGCCAGCAGCTCTTACGACAGGGCGAACACTGAAGCTTTCTTT.

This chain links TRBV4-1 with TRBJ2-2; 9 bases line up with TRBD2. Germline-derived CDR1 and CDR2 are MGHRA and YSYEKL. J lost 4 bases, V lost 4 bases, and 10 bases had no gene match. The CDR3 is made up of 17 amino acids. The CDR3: CASSRGAGGGATGELFF. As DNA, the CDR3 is TGCGCCAGCAGCCGGGGAGCCGGCGGGGGGGCCACCGGGGAGCTGTTTTTT.

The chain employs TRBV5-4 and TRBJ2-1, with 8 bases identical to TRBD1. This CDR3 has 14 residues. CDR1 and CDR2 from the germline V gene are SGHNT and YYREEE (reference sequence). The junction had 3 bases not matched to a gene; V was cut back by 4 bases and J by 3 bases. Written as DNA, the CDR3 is TGTGCCAGCAGCCCCGGACAGGGCTACAATGAGCAGTTCTTC. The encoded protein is CASSPGQGYNEQFF. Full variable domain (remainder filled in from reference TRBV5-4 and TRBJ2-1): ETGVTQSPTHLIKTRGQQVTLRCSSQSGHNTVSWYQQALGQGPQFIFQYYREEENGRGNFPPRFSGLQFPNYSSELNVNALELDDSALYLCASSPGQGYNEQFFGPGTRLTVL.

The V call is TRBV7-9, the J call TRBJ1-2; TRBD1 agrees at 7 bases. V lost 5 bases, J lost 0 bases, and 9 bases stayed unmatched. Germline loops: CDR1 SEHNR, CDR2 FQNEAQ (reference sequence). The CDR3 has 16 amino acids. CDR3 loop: CASSPRDRSSNYGYTF. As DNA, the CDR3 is TGTGCCAGCAGCCCGCGGGACAGATCCTCTAACTATGGCTACACCTTC.

The CDR3 coding sequence is TGTGCCAGCAGCTTAGGAGGGAGGGAGCCCCAGCATTTT. It specifies CASSLGGREPQHF. The chain is built from TRBV11-2 and TRBJ1-5, with D unclear. V was pared by 1 base and J by 8 bases, with 9 bases between. The CDR3 runs to 13 residues. Germline V gene lookup returns CDR1 SGHAT and CDR2 FQNNGV.

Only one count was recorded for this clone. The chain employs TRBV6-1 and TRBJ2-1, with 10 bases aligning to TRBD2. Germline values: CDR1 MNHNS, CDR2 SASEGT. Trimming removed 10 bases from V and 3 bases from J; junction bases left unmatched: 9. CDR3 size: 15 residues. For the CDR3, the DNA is TGTGCCACCGCTAGCGGGAGCGGGTACTACAATGAGCAGTTCTTC. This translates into CATASGSGYYNEQFF.

CDR3 in DNA: TGTGCCAGCAAATCGAAGCTTACGAACACCGGGGAGCTGTTTTTT. This codes for CASKSKLTNTGELFF. The genes are TRBV2 and TRBJ2-2; D is uncertain. The germline V gene has CDR1 SNHLY and CDR2 FYNNEI. The V end was cut by 7 bases, the J end by 0 bases, with 12 bases between. The CDR3 contains 15 residues.

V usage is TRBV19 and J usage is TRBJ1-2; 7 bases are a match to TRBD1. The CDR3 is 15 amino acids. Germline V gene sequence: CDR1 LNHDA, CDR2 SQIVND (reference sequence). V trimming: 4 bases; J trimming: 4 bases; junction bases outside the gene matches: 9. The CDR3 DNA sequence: TGTGCCAGTAGTAACTCCGGGACAGATATCTATGGCTACACCTTC. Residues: CASSNSGTDIYGYTF.

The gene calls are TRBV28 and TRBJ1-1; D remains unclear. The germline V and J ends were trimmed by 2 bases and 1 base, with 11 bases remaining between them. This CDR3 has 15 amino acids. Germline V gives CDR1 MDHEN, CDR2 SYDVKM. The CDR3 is CASSLRGPGNTEAFF. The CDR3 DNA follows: TGTGCCAGCAGTTTAAGAGGGCCGGGGAACACTGAAGCTTTCTTT.

Written as DNA, the CDR3 is TGTGCCAGCAGTTTCCCATTGGGGGGGTCAAACTATGGCTACACCTTC. Protein product: CASSFPLGGSNYGYTF. The chain employs TRBV6-6 and TRBJ1-2, with a tentative D call TRBD1 (5 bases). Trimming took off 4 bases at V and 2 bases at J, with 17 bases between the two ends. The CDR3 is 16 amino acids. Germline CDR1 is MNHNY and CDR2 is SVGAGI (reference sequence).

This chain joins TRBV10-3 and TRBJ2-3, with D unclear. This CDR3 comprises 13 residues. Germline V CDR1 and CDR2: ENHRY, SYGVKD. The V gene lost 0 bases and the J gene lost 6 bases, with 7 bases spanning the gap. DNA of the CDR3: TGTGCCATCAGTGAGTCCTCCCGCGATACGCAGTATTTT. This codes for CAISESSRDTQYF.

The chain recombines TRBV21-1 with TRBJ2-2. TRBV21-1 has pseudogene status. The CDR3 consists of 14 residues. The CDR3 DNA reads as TGTGCCAGCAGCAAAGAGTTGAACACCGGGGAGCTGTTTTTT. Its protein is CASSKELNTGELFF.

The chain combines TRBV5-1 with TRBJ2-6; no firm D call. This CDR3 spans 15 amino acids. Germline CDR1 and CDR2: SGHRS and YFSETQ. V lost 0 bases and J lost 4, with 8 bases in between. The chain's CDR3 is CASSLGLEGANVLTF. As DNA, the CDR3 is TGCGCCAGCAGCTTGGGGCTGGAGGGGGCCAACGTCCTGACTTTC.

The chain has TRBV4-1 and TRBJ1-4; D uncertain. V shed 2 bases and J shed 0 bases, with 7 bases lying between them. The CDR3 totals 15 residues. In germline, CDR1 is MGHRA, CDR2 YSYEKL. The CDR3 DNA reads TGCGCCAGCAGCCAAAGGCCCCCAACTAATGAAAAACTGTTTTTT. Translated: CASSQRPPTNEKLFF.

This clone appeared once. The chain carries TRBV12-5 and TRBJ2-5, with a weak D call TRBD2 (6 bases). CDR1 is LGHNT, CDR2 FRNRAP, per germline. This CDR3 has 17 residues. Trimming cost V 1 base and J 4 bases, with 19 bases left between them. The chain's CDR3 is CASGLASKTGESETQYF. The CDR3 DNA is TGTGCTAGTGGTTTGGCCTCGAAAACGGGGGAATCAGAGACCCAGTACTTC.

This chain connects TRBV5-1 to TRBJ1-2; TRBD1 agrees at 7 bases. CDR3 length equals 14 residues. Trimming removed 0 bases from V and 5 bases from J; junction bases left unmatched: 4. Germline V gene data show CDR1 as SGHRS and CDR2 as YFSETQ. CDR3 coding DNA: TGCGCCAGCAGCTTGGAGACAGGGTGGTATGGCTACACCTTC. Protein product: CASSLETGWYGYTF. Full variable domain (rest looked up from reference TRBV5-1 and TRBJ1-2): KAGVTQTPRYLIKTRGQQVTLSCSPISGHRSVSWYQQTPGQGLQFLFEYFSETQRNKGNFPGRFSGRQFSNSRSEMNVSTLELGDSALYLCASSLETGWYGYTFGSGTRLTVV.

CDR3 residues: CASSGQGTYGYTF. The CDR3 DNA reads as TGTGCCAGCAGTGGTCAGGGGACCTATGGCTACACCTTC. This chain links TRBV2 with TRBJ1-2, with TRBD1 as a possible D gene (6 bases). Germline V lookup: CDR1 SNHLY, CDR2 FYNNEI. V was shortened by 4 bases and J by 4 bases, with 10 bases between the two germline ends. This CDR3 is built from 13 residues.

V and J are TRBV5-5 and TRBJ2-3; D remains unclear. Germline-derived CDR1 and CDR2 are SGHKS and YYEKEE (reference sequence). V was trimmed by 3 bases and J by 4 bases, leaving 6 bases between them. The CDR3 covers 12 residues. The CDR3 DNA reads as TGTGCCAGCAGCTCTGGTGCAGATACGCAGTATTTT. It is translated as CASSSGADTQYF.

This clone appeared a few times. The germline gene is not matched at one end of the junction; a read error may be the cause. Here the CDR3 reads CASSVNTEAFF. For the CDR3, the DNA is TGTGCCAGCAGTGTGAACACTGAAGCTTTCTTT. The chain joins TRBV10-3 to TRBJ1-1, with unresolved D. CDR3 length equals 11 residues. Per germline, CDR1 ENHRY and CDR2 SYGVKD.

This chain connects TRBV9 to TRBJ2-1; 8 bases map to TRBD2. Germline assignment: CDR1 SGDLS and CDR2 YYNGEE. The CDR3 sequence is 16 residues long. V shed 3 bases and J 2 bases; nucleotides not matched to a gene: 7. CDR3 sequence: CASSGLQRETYNEQFF. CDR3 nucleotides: TGTGCCAGCAGCGGCCTCCAGCGGGAGACCTACAATGAGCAGTTCTTC. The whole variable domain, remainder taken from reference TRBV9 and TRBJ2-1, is DSGVTQTPKHLITATGQRVTLRCSPRSGDLSVYWYQQSLDQGLQFLIQYYNGEERAKGNILERFSAQQFPDLHSELNLSSLELGDSALYFCASSGLQRETYNEQFFGPGTRLTVL.

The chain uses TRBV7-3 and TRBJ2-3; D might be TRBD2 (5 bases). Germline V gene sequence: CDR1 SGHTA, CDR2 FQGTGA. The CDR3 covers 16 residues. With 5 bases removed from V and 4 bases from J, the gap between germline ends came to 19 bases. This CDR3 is CASSNGLLGWADTQYF. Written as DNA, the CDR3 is TGTGCCAGCAGCAACGGACTCCTCGGGTGGGCAGATACGCAGTATTTT.

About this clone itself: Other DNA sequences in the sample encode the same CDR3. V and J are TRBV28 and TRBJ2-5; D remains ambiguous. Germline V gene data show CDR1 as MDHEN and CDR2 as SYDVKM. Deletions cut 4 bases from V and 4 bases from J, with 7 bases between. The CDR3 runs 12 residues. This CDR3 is CASSWVGETQYF. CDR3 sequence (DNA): TGTGCCAGCAGTTGGGTGGGAGAGACCCAGTACTTC.